These T cell receptor beta chains were read from a single sample in a study of shared clonotypes between healthy human individuals. Sequencing was performed with immunoSEQ multiplex PCR; in TCRdb, only in-frame clones are kept and a portion is missing. The repertoire holds about half a million clones, with 79% as singletons. Material for sequencing was PBMCs. The source of these receptors is a woman in her 40s in good health. Some clones in this sample may be carry-over from other donors' samples. Each CDR3 is given with its conserved first and last residue. A D gene is named only where the DNA matches it firmly. A row's size may be missing; if present it is once, few, many or a size class.

CDR3 DNA: TGTGCCAGCAGCTTATATGGGGGCAGCACAGATACGCAGTATTTT; CDR3 protein: CASSLYGGSTDTQYF; V gene: TRBV7-9; J gene: TRBJ2-3; D gene: NA; clone size: NA
CDR3 DNA: TGTGCCAGCAGTTACGACTCCCCGGGCGATGAGCAGTTCTTC; CDR3 protein: CASSYDSPGDEQFF; V gene: TRBV6-5; J gene: TRBJ2-1; D gene: NA; clone size: NA
CDR3 DNA: TGCGCCAGCAGCCCGAGCGGGAGGGGCCCCTACGAGCAGTACTTC; CDR3 protein: CASSPSGRGPYEQYF; V gene: TRBV5-1; J gene: TRBJ2-7; D gene: TRBD2; clone size: NA
CDR3 DNA: TGCGCCAGCAGCCGAGGGACAGGCACAGATACGCAGTATTTT; CDR3 protein: CASSRGTGTDTQYF; V gene: TRBV4-1; J gene: TRBJ2-3; D gene: TRBD1; clone size: NA
CDR3 DNA: TGTGCCAGCAGCTTGAAGAGGGGAACTGAAGCTTTCTTT; CDR3 protein: CASSLKRGTEAFF; V gene: TRBV5-6; J gene: TRBJ1-1; D gene: NA; clone size: many
CDR3 DNA: TGTGCCAGTAGTCCCCAGGGACTTACAGATACGCAGTATTTT; CDR3 protein: CASSPQGLTDTQYF; V gene: TRBV19; J gene: TRBJ2-3; D gene: NA; clone size: once
CDR3 DNA: TGTGCCAGTAGACCCTCACCGGGAGTTCTCACCGGGGAGCTGTTTTTT; CDR3 protein: CASRPSPGVLTGELFF; V gene: TRBV19; J gene: TRBJ2-2; D gene: NA; clone size: NA
CDR3 DNA: TGTGCCAGCGGGGCTAACCAAGAGACCCAGTACTTC; CDR3 protein: CASGANQETQYF; V gene: TRBV7-2; J gene: TRBJ2-5; D gene: NA; clone size: NA
CDR3 DNA: TGCAGCGCCCAAGGGGACTCCTACGAGCAGTACTTC; CDR3 protein: CSAQGDSYEQYF; V gene: TRBV29-1; J gene: TRBJ2-7; D gene: NA; clone size: NA
CDR3 DNA: TGTGCCAGCAGCCCCGGGACAGAGACCGGGGAGCTGTTTTTT; CDR3 protein: CASSPGTETGELFF; V gene: TRBV6-4; J gene: TRBJ2-2; D gene: TRBD1; clone size: many